The 14 T cell receptor beta chains listed next were all sequenced from one sample in a study of shared clonotypes between healthy human individuals. The assay was immunoSEQ multiplex PCR, and TCRdb's table has in-frame clones only and misses some. The profile shows millions of clones, around nine tenths of them singletons. The material sequenced was naive CD4+ T cells sorted from blood. Specified subset: CD45RA+ positively selected. The receptors derive from a man in his late teens or twenties in good health.

This clone was seen a single time. The V gene is TRBV27, the J gene TRBJ1-3; maybe TRBD1 (6 bases). Trimming pared 5 bases from V and 2 bases from J, leaving 13 bases between. The CDR3 covers 15 residues. The germline CDR1 and CDR2 sequences are MNHEY and SMNVEV (reference sequence). The CDR3 coding sequence is TGTGCCAGCAGTCCAGGGGCAGGGCCTGGAAACACCATATATTTT. Its translation is CASSPGAGPGNTIYF.

The chain combines TRBV19 with TRBJ1-2; D may be TRBD1 (5 bases). Germline CDR1 and CDR2: LNHDA and SQIVND (reference sequence). With 7 bases removed from V and 1 base from J, the gap between germline ends came to 16 bases. CDR3 length: 15 amino acids. The CDR3 DNA follows: TGTGCCAGTATAGAACAGGCTAATCTTAACTATGGCTACACCTTC. Amino acids: CASIEQANLNYGYTF.

The CDR3 sequence is CASSLGAVSSYNEQFF. In nucleotides, the CDR3 is TGTGCCAGCAGCTTGGGCGCGGTGAGCTCCTACAATGAGCAGTTCTTC. The V and J genes are TRBV5-4 and TRBJ2-1; D is unresolved. The CDR3 is 16 residues long. In germline, CDR1 is SGHNT, CDR2 YYREEE (reference sequence). Trimming removed 0 bases from V and 0 bases from J, with 10 bases in between.

The rearrangement links TRBV12-5 to TRBJ2-2; 11 bases match TRBD2. The CDR3 contains 19 residues. Germline assignment: CDR1 LGHNT and CDR2 FRNRAP. J lost 3 bases, V lost 1 base, and 10 bases had no gene match. The CDR3: CASGLGELAGAHDTGELFF. CDR3 DNA sequence: TGTGCTAGTGGTTTGGGGGAACTAGCGGGGGCGCACGACACCGGGGAGCTGTTTTTT.

The chain has TRBV28 and TRBJ1-3; TRBD1 aligns across 7 bases. In germline, CDR1 is MDHEN, CDR2 SYDVKM. The CDR3 loop spans 16 amino acids. V shed 4 bases, J shed 1 base, and the junction held 7 bases outside the gene matches. CDR3 sequence: CASSSGQANSGNTIYF. In DNA, the CDR3 is TGTGCCAGCAGTTCAGGACAGGCTAATTCTGGAAACACCATATATTTT.

The chain links TRBV6-1 to TRBJ1-5, with 9 positions matching TRBD1. The J segment lost 2 bases and the V segment lost 6 bases, leaving 5 bases of the junction unmatched. The V gene's germline CDR1 is MNHNS and CDR2 SASEGT. This CDR3 has 15 residues. The CDR3 sequence is CASRDRGRGNQPQHF. The CDR3 DNA sequence: TGTGCCAGCAGGGACAGGGGAAGAGGCAATCAGCCCCAGCATTTT.

The gene calls are TRBV6-6 and TRBJ1-5; a weak D match, TRBD1 (6 bases). Looked up from germline, CDR1 is MNHNY and CDR2 is SVGAGI (reference sequence). The CDR3 covers 15 residues. V shed 5 bases and J shed 5 bases, with 16 bases lying between them. CDR3 protein: CASSELPGEHQPQHF. The DNA of the CDR3 is TGTGCCAGCAGTGAGTTACCAGGGGAACATCAGCCCCAGCATTTT.

The V gene is TRBV2, the J gene TRBJ2-5; D is perhaps TRBD2 (7 bases). The CDR3 loop spans 16 amino acids. Germline values: CDR1 SNHLY, CDR2 FYNNEI. V lost 4 bases and J 5 bases, leaving 20 bases between the germline ends. The CDR3 region is CASSAGGGARGETQYF. The CDR3 DNA reads as TGTGCCAGCAGTGCAGGAGGGGGGGCCCGAGGGGAGACCCAGTACTTC.

A remark on this clone: This CDR3 is also generated by other DNA sequences in the sample. The chain combines TRBV5-1 with TRBJ1-1; possible D gene TRBD1, 5 bases. The CDR3 contains 14 residues. Trimming removed 0 bases from V and 4 bases from J, with 10 bases in between. Germline V CDR1 and CDR2: SGHRS, YFSETQ. CDR3 bases: TGCGCCAGCAGCTTGGGCGGGGCAGGCACTGAAGCTTTCTTT. Translation: CASSLGGAGTEAFF.

Regarding this clone: Other DNA sequences in the sample encode the same CDR3. The rearrangement links TRBV30 to TRBJ1-1; the D gene is possibly TRBD1 (6 bases). The CDR3 sequence is 14 residues long. V dropped 0 bases and J dropped 1 base, with 9 bases sitting between them. Germline CDR1 is GTSNPN and CDR2 is SVGIG (reference sequence). DNA of the CDR3: TGTGCCTGGAGTGTTCGGACAGCGAACACTGAAGCTTTCTTT. Translated, it gives CAWSVRTANTEAFF.

The rearrangement links TRBV12-5 to TRBJ2-2; D is unclear. Germline V gene lookup returns CDR1 LGHNT and CDR2 FRNRAP. The germline V and J ends were trimmed by 5 bases and 2 bases, with 12 bases remaining between them. This CDR3 comprises 15 residues. The DNA of the CDR3 is TGTGCTAGTGGTCCCGGAATGGGAAACACCGGGGAGCTGTTTTTT. Protein: CASGPGMGNTGELFF.

A note on this clone: Other DNA sequences in the sample encode the same CDR3. V gene TRBV5-4 combines with J gene TRBJ1-2; 8 bases match TRBD1. The length of the CDR3 is 13 residues. Trimming at V came to 4 bases and at J to 4 bases, leaving 3 bases not matched to a gene. The V gene's germline CDR1 is SGHNT and CDR2 YYREEE (reference sequence). The CDR3 spells CASSLGTGYGYTF. For the CDR3, the DNA is TGTGCCAGCAGCCTTGGGACAGGCTATGGCTACACCTTC.

This clone has just a few counts. V gene TRBV6-5 combines with J gene TRBJ1-1, with D maybe TRBD1 (5 bases). CDR1 and CDR2 (germline): MNHEY, SVGAGI. Trimming pared 2 bases from V and 2 bases from J, leaving 12 bases between. The CDR3 has 15 amino acids. The CDR3 bases are TGTGCCAGCAGTTACAACACAGGAACCAACACTGAAGCTTTCTTT. Its protein product is CASSYNTGTNTEAFF.

The chain is built from TRBV10-3 and TRBJ1-4; no definite D call. The CDR3 spans 14 residues. The germline CDR1 and CDR2 sequences are ENHRY and SYGVKD. Deletions cut 8 bases from V and 7 bases from J, with 17 bases between. CDR3 amino acids: CAIAPEPGREKLFF. As DNA, the CDR3 is TGTGCCATCGCACCGGAGCCAGGACGTGAAAAACTGTTTTTT.